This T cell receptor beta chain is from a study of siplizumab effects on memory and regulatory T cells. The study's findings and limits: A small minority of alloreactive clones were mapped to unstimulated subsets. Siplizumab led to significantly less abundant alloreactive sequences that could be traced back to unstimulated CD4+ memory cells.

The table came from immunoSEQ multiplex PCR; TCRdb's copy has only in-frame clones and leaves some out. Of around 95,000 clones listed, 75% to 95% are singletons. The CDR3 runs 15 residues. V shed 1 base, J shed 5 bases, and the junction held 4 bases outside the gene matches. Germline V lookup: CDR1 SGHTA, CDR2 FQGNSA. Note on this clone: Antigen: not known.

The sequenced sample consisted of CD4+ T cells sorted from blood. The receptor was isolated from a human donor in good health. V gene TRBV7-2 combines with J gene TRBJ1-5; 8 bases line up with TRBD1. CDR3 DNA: TGTGCCAGCAGCTTAGGGACAGGGAGGTATCAGCCCCAGCATTTT. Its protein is CASSLGTGRYQPQHF. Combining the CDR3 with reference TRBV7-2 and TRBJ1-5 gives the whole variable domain GAGVSQSPSNKVTEKGKDVELRCDPISGHTALYWYRQSLGQGLEFLIYFQGNSAPDKSGLPSDRFSAERTGGSVSTLTIQRTQQEDSAVYLCASSLGTGRYQPQHFGDGTRLSIL.